This is a list of T cell receptor beta chains from one sample in a study of T cells in Graves' hyperthyroidism and ophthalmopathy. TCRdb re-called the multiplex PCR reads with MiXCR, one entry per CDR3 protein. The sample has some 500,000 distinct CDR3 sequences, roughly a quarter seen once. The sequenced sample was blood. The receptors shown here come from a woman aged 25-40 years with Graves' ophthalmopathy. Each CDR3 is given with its conserved first and last residue. The D gene is left open where the match is weak. Only some rows state a clone size, as once, few, many or a class for expanded clones.

CDR3 | DNA | size | J | V | D
CASSTRQGWETQYF | TGTGCCAGCAGCACCCGACAGGGATGGGAGACCCAGTACTTC | many | TRBJ2-5 | TRBV13 | TRBD1
CASRLSTGRDAQYF | TGTGCCAGCAGGCTGTCGACTGGACGGGACGCGCAGTACTTC | few | TRBJ2-7 | TRBV7-2 | -
CASSIPRQNYGYTF | TGTGCCAGCAGTATCCCCAGACAGAACTATGGCTACACCTTC | many | TRBJ1-2 | TRBV28 | -
CASTYQGASYEQYF | TGTGCCAGCACTTACCAGGGGGCCTCCTACGAGCAGTACTTC | - | TRBJ2-7 | TRBV28 | TRBD1
CASSSSSGSSETQYF | TGTGCCAGCAGCTCCTCTAGCGGGAGCTCGGAGACCCAGTACTTC | - | TRBJ2-5 | TRBV7-2 | TRBD2
CATSRAGLPNEQYF | TGTGCCACCAGCAGAGCGGGACTGCCTAACGAGCAGTACTTC | many | TRBJ2-7 | TRBV15 | -
CASSTGTTSLEAFF | TGTGCCAGCAGTACCGGGACGACGTCTTTGGAAGCTTTCTTT | - | TRBJ1-1 | TRBV6-2/TRBV6-3 | -
CASSPNLAGGGETQYF | TGTGCCAGCAGCCCCAACCTAGCGGGGGGGGGAGAGACCCAGTACTTC | many | TRBJ2-5 | TRBV28 | TRBD2
CASSHMNFPGPGNGYTF | TGTGCCAGCAGTCACATGAACTTCCCCGGGCCAGGGAATGGCTACACCTTC | many | TRBJ1-2 | TRBV6-5 | -
CASSPQGVYGYTF | TGTGCCAGCAGTCCACAGGGGGTATATGGCTACACCTTC | many | TRBJ1-2 | TRBV27 | TRBD1
CASMKGQGSYEQYF | TGTGCCAGCATGAAGGGACAGGGAAGTTACGAGCAGTACTTC | many | TRBJ2-7 | TRBV25-1 | TRBD1
CASSSGQGWAEAFF | TGTGCCAGCAGTAGCGGACAGGGGTGGGCTGAAGCTTTCTTT | - | TRBJ1-1 | TRBV28 | TRBD1
CASRRQGEVYEQYF | TGTGCCAGCAGGAGACAGGGGGAGGTCTACGAGCAGTACTTC | many | TRBJ2-7 | TRBV6-1 | TRBD1
CSAPQKGQTFYNSPLHF | TGCAGTGCTCCCCAAAAGGGACAGACCTTCTATAATTCACCCCTCCACTTT | few | TRBJ1-6 | TRBV20-1 | TRBD1
CAWARTGELFF | TGTGCCTGGGCCCGCACCGGGGAGCTGTTTTTT | many | TRBJ2-2 | TRBV30 | -
CASTLRDLETQYF | TGTGCCAGCACCTTAAGGGACTTGGAGACCCAGTACTTC | many | TRBJ2-5 | TRBV7-2 | -
CAWNNVSNQPQHF | TGTGCCTGGAATAACGTTAGCAATCAGCCCCAGCATTTT | few | TRBJ1-5 | TRBV30 | -
CASSLGGGEKGSYEQYF | TGTGCCAGCAGCTTAGGAGGGGGGGAAAAAGGATCCTACGAGCAGTACTTC | many | TRBJ2-7 | TRBV11-2 | -
CASSLTGTSVETQYF | TGCGCCAGCAGCCTAACCGGGACTAGCGTAGAGACCCAGTACTTC | few | TRBJ2-5 | TRBV4-1 | TRBD2
CASSLVAGANTEAFF | TGTGCCAGCAGCTTGGTTGCGGGGGCGAACACTGAAGCTTTCTTT | few | TRBJ1-1 | TRBV5-8 | -
CANSGRNKAEDYEQYF | TGTGCCAACAGTGGCCGAAACAAGGCTGAGGACTACGAGCAGTACTTC | many | TRBJ2-7 | TRBV25-1 | -
CASSPVGQGAREAFF | TGTGCCAGTAGTCCCGTGGGACAGGGGGCGAGGGAAGCTTTCTTT | few | TRBJ1-1 | TRBV19 | TRBD1
CSARRRGSNTGELFF | TGCAGTGCTAGGCGGCGGGGGAGTAACACCGGGGAGCTGTTTTTT | many | TRBJ2-2 | TRBV20-1 | TRBD2
CASIQAPYEQYF | TGTGCCAGCATACAGGCTCCCTACGAGCAGTACTTC | - | TRBJ2-7 | TRBV6-2/TRBV6-3 | -